This T cell receptor beta chain derives from a study of vaccination and CD4 T cells after COVID-19. Study-level information: A median of around 73 days (range 14 to 241) separated dose two from the taking of post-vaccine samples.

This clonotype has more than one count but fewer than ten. Its matching antigen is unknown. The treatment: roughly nine-day PBMC culture with coronavirus spike peptide pools or control peptides (ViraFEST assay). The authors isolated CD4+ T cells by negative selection after 10 to 11 days of culture. The CDR3 covers 16 residues. V gave up 2 bases and J gave up 9 bases; unmatched junction bases: 9. CDR1 is MNHEY, CDR2 SVGEGT, per germline. Sequencing of the DNA from cultured CD4+ T cells was carried out with the Oncomine TCR Beta short-read assay. A single record per CDR3 protein comes from TCRdb applying MiXCR to the PCR reads. The sample lists approximately 12,000 distinct CDR3 sequences, around 60% occurring once.

This clonotype originated in a human donor who had recovered from COVID-19. This chain connects TRBV6-2 or TRBV6-3 to TRBJ1-5, with 11 bases aligning to TRBD1. Sequenced input: CD4+ T cells from blood, cultured in vitro. The CDR3 DNA follows: TGTGCCAGCAGTTACCCCCGGGACAGGGGGACGTCGCCCCAGCATTTT. It yields the protein CASSYPRDRGTSPQHF.